What follows are 28 T cell receptor beta chains derived from one specimen sequenced in a study of T cells in Graves' hyperthyroidism and ophthalmopathy. The TCR beta CDR3 regions underwent amplification using RNA transcripts as the source. First-round RT-PCR targeting the TCR CDR3 was performed with the HTBI primer set. From the multiplex PCR reads, TCRdb called clonotypes with MiXCR, one entry per CDR3 protein. The repertoire holds 600,000 or so distinct CDR3 sequences, with about 15% as singletons. The sample consisted of blood. All receptors come from a woman in her forties or fifties with Graves' ophthalmopathy.

V and J are TRBV20-1 and TRBJ1-3; TRBD1 matches 8 bases. This CDR3 is 16 amino acids long. Germline assignment: CDR1 DFQATT and CDR2 SNEGSKA (reference sequence). V lost 1 base to trimming and J lost 0 bases; unmatched junction nucleotides: 5. The CDR3 is CSARGPGTGSGNTIYF. In DNA, the CDR3 is TGCAGTGCTAGAGGACCCGGGACAGGCTCTGGAAACACCATATATTTT.

V and J are TRBV29-1 and TRBJ2-7, with D uncertain. The CDR3 length is 13 residues. The V end lost 5 bases, the J end lost 5 bases, and 16 bases lay between the germline ends. CDR1 and CDR2 from the germline V gene are SQVTM and ANQGSEA. In nucleotides, the CDR3 is TGCAGCGTTCAACTACGGATAGACAACGAGCAGTACTTC. Translating gives CSVQLRIDNEQYF.

The chain joins TRBV6-2 or TRBV6-3 to TRBJ1-4, with TRBD1 matching 8 bases. Unmatched junction bases numbered 8, after V lost 10 bases and J lost 7 bases. The CDR3 has 13 residues. Germline V gives CDR1 MNHEY, CDR2 SVGEGT. CDR3 sequence (DNA): TGTGCCACCCTGCCCGGACAGGGTGAAAAACTGTTTTTT. Translation gives CATLPGQGEKLFF.

This clonotype was picked up many times. The chain employs TRBV7-6 and TRBJ2-1; D might be TRBD2 (5 bases). The CDR3 spans 14 residues. V was clipped by 1 base and J by 8 bases, with 12 bases between them. Germline values: CDR1 SGHVS, CDR2 FNYEAQ. In DNA, the CDR3 is TGTGCCAGCAGCTTAGGGCTAGCAAAGTATGAGCAGTTCTTC. As protein: CASSLGLAKYEQFF.

This clonotype has at least ten counts. The chain has TRBV5-1 and TRBJ2-1; 14 nucleotides line up with TRBD2. CDR1 is SGHRS, CDR2 YFSETQ, per germline. The ends lost 1 base at V and 5 bases at J; junction bases unmatched: 8. The CDR3 has 18 residues. CDR3 sequence reads: CASSLTPGTSGRDNEQFF. As DNA, the CDR3 is TGCGCCAGCAGCTTGACCCCCGGGACTAGCGGGAGAGACAATGAGCAGTTCTTC.

To note about this clonotype: A read error may produce the germline difference seen at one junction end. The chain uses TRBV5-1 and TRBJ1-1; D possibly corresponds to TRBD1 (5 bases). Germline CDR1 is SGHRS and CDR2 is YFSETQ. This CDR3 is built from 16 residues. The CDR3 sequence is CASSLEWGRVGTEAFF. CDR3 DNA: TGTGCCAGCAGCTTGGAGTGGGGCAGGGTGGGGACTGAAGCTTTCTTT.

This clonotype was counted ten times or more. The gene calls are TRBV5-6 and TRBJ1-5, with D unclear. The CDR3 length is 15 residues. CDR1 is SGHDT, CDR2 YYEEEE, per germline. V lost 2 bases, J lost 2 bases, and 11 bases lay in between. CDR3 sequence (DNA): TGTGCCAGCAGCTTAGGTGGTTACGGCAATCAGCCCCAGCATTTT. Amino acids: CASSLGGYGNQPQHF.

The rearrangement joins TRBV9 to TRBJ2-1; D gene uncertain. CDR1 is SGDLS and CDR2 is YYNGEE in the germline V gene. The CDR3 runs 13 residues. V was clipped by 1 base and J by 9 bases, with 11 bases between them. CDR3 amino acids: CASSVSHFSEQFF. The CDR3, as DNA: TGTGCCAGCAGCGTATCCCATTTCTCTGAGCAGTTCTTC.

This clonotype has a handful of counts. The chain uses TRBV14 and TRBJ2-2, with D unclear. V was trimmed by 1 base and J by 6 bases, leaving 9 bases between them. CDR1 and CDR2 from the germline V gene are SGHDN and FVKESK. CDR3 length: 14 amino acids. The CDR3 coding sequence is TGTGCCAGCAGCCAAGTGTTAGGGTCCGGGGAGCTGTTTTTT. Protein: CASSQVLGSGELFF.

This clonotype was counted many times. The gene calls are TRBV15 and TRBJ2-7; no firm D call. CDR1 and CDR2 (germline): LNHNV, YYDKDF (reference sequence). This CDR3 comprises 14 residues. Trimming cost V 0 bases and J 3 bases, with 9 bases left between them. The CDR3 DNA sequence: TGTGCCACCAGCAGAGATCCCAGAGACTACGAGCAGTACTTC. It translates to CATSRDPRDYEQYF. Full variable domain (remainder filled in from reference TRBV15 and TRBJ2-7): DAMVIQNPRYQVTQFGKPVTLSCSQTLNHNVMYWYQQKSSQAPKLLFHYYDKDFNNEADTPDNFQSRRPNTSFCFLDIRSPGLGDTAMYLCATSRDPRDYEQYFGPGTRLTVT.

The chain has TRBV20-1 and TRBJ1-6; D perhaps matches TRBD1 (6 bases). The CDR3 has 14 residues. V shed 3 bases and J shed 5 bases, with 11 bases lying between them. Germline V lookup: CDR1 DFQATT, CDR2 SNEGSKA (reference sequence). The CDR3 coding sequence is TGCAGTGCTAGCGTTACAGGGAATAATTCACCCCTCCACTTT. This encodes CSASVTGNNSPLHF.

This clonotype was recorded many times. This chain uses TRBV12-3 or TRBV12-4 with TRBJ2-1; 7 bases are shared with TRBD2. The trim removed 3 bases at V and 5 bases at J, leaving 4 bases unmatched. This CDR3 spans 14 amino acids. The CDR3 reads CASSFLGLHNEQFF. The CDR3, as DNA: TGTGCCAGCAGTTTTTTGGGACTACACAATGAGCAGTTCTTC.

As regards this clonotype: A much larger clone lies one base from this, so it may be a read error. V is TRBV7-2 and J is TRBJ1-4; possibly TRBD1 for D (5 bases). V was pared by 1 base and J by 6 bases, with 9 bases between. This CDR3 spans 14 amino acids. The germline V gene encodes CDR1 SGHTA and CDR2 FQGNSA. The CDR3 spells CASSLERGDEKLFF. DNA of the CDR3: TGTGCCAGCAGCTTAGAACGGGGGGATGAAAAACTGTTTTTT. Full variable domain (rest looked up from reference TRBV7-2 and TRBJ1-4): GAGVSQSPSNKVTEKGKDVELRCDPISGHTALYWYRQSLGQGLEFLIYFQGNSAPDKSGLPSDRFSAERTGGSVSTLTIQRTQQEDSAVYLCASSLERGDEKLFFGSGTQLSVL.

This clonotype occurred many times. V gene TRBV7-2 combines with J gene TRBJ1-5, with a tentative D call TRBD1 (6 bases). V was shortened by 3 bases and J by 7 bases, with 10 bases between the two germline ends. This CDR3 region has 13 residues. The V gene's germline CDR1 is SGHTA and CDR2 FQGNSA. This CDR3 is CASSFPGAQPQHF. CDR3 in DNA: TGTGCCAGCAGCTTTCCGGGGGCCCAGCCCCAGCATTTT.

This clonotype occurred many times. The CDR3 sequence: CASSLTSSHEQFF. CDR3 sequence (DNA): TGTGCCAGCAGCCTGACTAGTTCCCATGAGCAGTTCTTC. V usage is TRBV4-2 and J usage is TRBJ2-1; maybe TRBD2 (6 bases). There are 13 residues in the CDR3. The V and J ends lost 4 bases and 8 bases respectively, with 12 bases between them. Looked up from germline, CDR1 is LGHNA and CDR2 is YNFKEQ.

This clonotype occurred a few times. The chain is built from TRBV28 and TRBJ1-1; D is unresolved. CDR3 size: 14 residues. CDR1 is MDHEN and CDR2 is SYDVKM in the germline V gene. V was trimmed by 6 bases and J by 1 base, leaving 12 bases between them. This CDR3 reads CASRKTHQNTEAFF. CDR3 DNA: TGTGCCAGCAGGAAAACGCATCAGAACACTGAAGCTTTCTTT.

The genes are TRBV29-1 and TRBJ2-7, with 7 nucleotides matching TRBD1. Germline values: CDR1 SQVTM, CDR2 ANQGSEA. With 6 bases clipped from V and 3 bases from J, the junction kept 5 bases outside the gene matches. The CDR3 runs to 12 residues. The chain's CDR3 is CSVRDRNYEQYF. For the CDR3, the DNA is TGCAGCGTGAGGGACAGAAACTACGAGCAGTACTTC.

The sample holds many counts of this clonotype. The chain employs TRBV7-3 and TRBJ2-5; possible D gene TRBD2, 6 bases. The CDR3 has 13 amino acids. V lost 4 bases and J 4 bases, leaving 10 bases between the germline ends. Germline V gene sequence: CDR1 SGHTA, CDR2 FQGTGA. The CDR3 loop reads CASSSTSRETQYF. The DNA for the CDR3 is TGTGCCAGCAGCTCAACTAGCAGAGAGACCCAGTACTTC.

In this sample, this clonotype turned up many times. An end of the junction does not agree with germline; a read error may underlie this. The rearrangement links TRBV29-1 to TRBJ2-7; unclear D gene. Germline assignment: CDR1 SQVTM and CDR2 ANQGSEA. CDR3 length: 14 amino acids. The CDR3, as DNA: TGCAGCGTAGAAGTCCGTGGCCACCCCTACGAGCAGTACTTC. Protein: CSVEVRGHPYEQYF.

The chain couples TRBV7-9 to TRBJ1-1; D is undetermined. The CDR3 extends over 11 amino acids. The V gene lost 3 bases and the J gene lost 6 bases, with 5 bases spanning the gap. CDR1 SEHNR and CDR2 FQNEAQ come from the germline V gene (reference sequence). The CDR3 is CASSLSAEAFF. The CDR3 DNA follows: TGTGCCAGCAGCTTGTCCGCTGAAGCTTTCTTT.

The V and J genes are TRBV15 and TRBJ1-4; D is uncertain. CDR3 length equals 13 residues. Trimming stripped 4 bases from V and 5 bases from J, with 8 bases between. CDR1 LNHNV and CDR2 YYDKDF come from the germline V gene (reference sequence). The DNA for the CDR3 is TGTGCCACCAGCATCCTCCGCAATGAAAAACTGTTTTTT. This translates into CATSILRNEKLFF.

This clonotype came up a few times. The V and J genes are TRBV19 and TRBJ2-1, with TRBD2 identical over 10 bases. Trimming at V came to 11 bases and at J to 4 bases, leaving 5 bases not matched to a gene. The CDR3 totals 13 residues. CDR1 is LNHDA, CDR2 SQIVND, per germline (reference sequence). The CDR3 sequence: CAVSGRAYNEQFF. The CDR3 DNA sequence: TGTGCCGTAAGCGGGAGGGCTTACAATGAGCAGTTCTTC.

CDR3 sequence reads: CASSESGGSYNEQFF. The CDR3 DNA follows: TGTGCCAGCAGTGAGTCAGGTGGGTCCTACAATGAGCAGTTCTTC. V and J are TRBV6-4 and TRBJ2-1; D unresolved. The ends were cut back, 3 bases at V and 1 base at J, with 10 bases in the middle. This CDR3 spans 15 amino acids. Germline CDR1 reads MRHNA; CDR2 reads SNTAGT.

This clonotype appeared a few times. The J gene is TRBJ2-2, the V gene TRBV7-6, with D unclear. CDR1 and CDR2 (germline): SGHVS, FNYEAQ. This CDR3 comprises 13 residues. The ends were cut back, 6 bases at V and 0 bases at J, with 5 bases in the middle. The CDR3: CASSITNTGELFF. The DNA for the CDR3 is TGTGCCAGCAGTATCACGAACACCGGGGAGCTGTTTTTT.

In its sample, this clonotype was seen many times. This chain links TRBV11-1 with TRBJ2-1; the match to TRBD2 covers 10 bases. The junction had 4 bases not matched to a gene; V was cut back by 2 bases and J by 9 bases. In germline, CDR1 is SGHAT, CDR2 FQDESV (reference sequence). The CDR3 sequence is 14 residues long. CDR3 protein: CASSLILAGFEQFF. In nucleotides, the CDR3 is TGTGCCAGCAGCTTAATACTAGCGGGATTTGAGCAGTTCTTC.

J is TRBJ1-2 and V is TRBV12-3 or TRBV12-4, with a weak D call TRBD1 (6 bases). The CDR3 spans 14 residues. The germline V and J ends were trimmed by 2 bases and 4 bases, with 11 bases remaining between them. This CDR3 is CASSLFDRRYGYTF. CDR3 nucleotide sequence: TGTGCCAGCAGTTTATTTGACAGGCGCTATGGCTACACCTTC.

The chain joins TRBV28 to TRBJ1-5, with 11 bases identical to TRBD1. With 6 bases clipped from V and 7 bases from J, the junction kept 11 bases outside the gene matches. Germline-derived CDR1 and CDR2 are MDHEN and SYDVKM. The CDR3 length is 16 residues. In DNA, the CDR3 is TGTGCCAGCAGGGCCGGGACAGGGGGATCGGGACAGCCCCAGCATTTT. Its protein is CASRAGTGGSGQPQHF.

This clonotype was recorded many times. The gene calls are TRBV12-3 or TRBV12-4 and TRBJ2-7; D unresolved. This CDR3 has 11 amino acids. Trimming shortened V by 3 bases and J by 5 bases, and 5 bases separated the two germline ends. Here the CDR3 reads CASSFQDEQYF. The CDR3 DNA follows: TGTGCCAGCAGTTTCCAGGACGAGCAGTACTTC.